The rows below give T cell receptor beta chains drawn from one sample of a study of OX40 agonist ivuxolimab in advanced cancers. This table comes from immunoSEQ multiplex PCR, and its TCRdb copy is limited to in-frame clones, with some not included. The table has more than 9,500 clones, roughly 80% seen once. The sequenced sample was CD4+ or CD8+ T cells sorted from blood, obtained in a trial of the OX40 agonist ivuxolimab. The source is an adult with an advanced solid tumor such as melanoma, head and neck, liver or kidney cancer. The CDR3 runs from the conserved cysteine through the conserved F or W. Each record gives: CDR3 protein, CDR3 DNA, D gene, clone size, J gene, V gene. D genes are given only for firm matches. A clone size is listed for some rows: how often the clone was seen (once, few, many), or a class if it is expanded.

CDR3 protein: CASSPRTGSHEQFF; CDR3 DNA: TGTGCCAGTAGTCCCCGGACAGGGAGCCATGAGCAGTTCTTC; D gene: TRBD1; clone size: .; J gene: TRBJ2-1; V gene: TRBV19
CDR3 protein: CASRGGNQPQHF; CDR3 DNA: TGTGCCAGCAGGGGCGGCAATCAGCCCCAGCATTTT; D gene: .; clone size: .; J gene: TRBJ1-5; V gene: TRBV27
CDR3 protein: CAISDPTGGDNSPLHF; CDR3 DNA: TGTGCCATCAGTGACCCGACAGGGGGAGATAATTCACCCCTCCACTTT; D gene: TRBD1; clone size: .; J gene: TRBJ1-6; V gene: TRBV10-3
CDR3 protein: CASSPPDSTGELFF; CDR3 DNA: TGTGCCAGCTCACCACCGGACTCCACCGGGGAGCTGTTTTTT; D gene: .; clone size: .; J gene: TRBJ2-2; V gene: TRBV18
CDR3 protein: CASSLDVPGPLHF; CDR3 DNA: TGTGCCAGCAGCTTGGACGTCCCCGGTCCCCTCCACTTT; D gene: .; clone size: .; J gene: TRBJ1-6; V gene: TRBV5-4
CDR3 protein: CASSIDGTGMNTEAFF; CDR3 DNA: TGTGCCAGTAGTATAGACGGGACAGGAATGAACACTGAAGCTTTCTTT; D gene: TRBD1; clone size: .; J gene: TRBJ1-1; V gene: TRBV19
CDR3 protein: CASSQWPAGTSGYTDTQYF; CDR3 DNA: TGCGCCAGCAGCCAATGGCCCGCCGGGACTAGCGGGTACACAGATACGCAGTATTTT; D gene: TRBD2; clone size: .; J gene: TRBJ2-3; V gene: TRBV4-1
CDR3 protein: CASSLAFGVEQYF; CDR3 DNA: TGCGCCAGCAGCTTGGCCTTTGGGGTCGAGCAGTACTTC; D gene: .; clone size: .; J gene: TRBJ2-7; V gene: TRBV5-1
CDR3 protein: CASSSGTDSNQPQHF; CDR3 DNA: TGCGCCAGCAGTTCCGGGACAGATAGCAATCAGCCCCAGCATTTT; D gene: TRBD1; clone size: .; J gene: TRBJ1-5; V gene: TRBV10-2
CDR3 protein: CASSDMGYEQYF; CDR3 DNA: TGTGCCAGCAGCGACATGGGATACGAGCAGTACTTC; D gene: .; clone size: .; J gene: TRBJ2-7; V gene: TRBV11-2
CDR3 protein: CASSPLGETTDTQYF; CDR3 DNA: TGTGCCAGCAGCCCTCTAGGGGAGACCACAGATACGCAGTATTTT; D gene: .; clone size: .; J gene: TRBJ2-3; V gene: TRBV6-5
CDR3 protein: CASSEGRAGANVLTF; CDR3 DNA: TGTGCCAGCAGTGAAGGCAGGGCTGGGGCCAACGTCCTGACTTTC; D gene: .; clone size: .; J gene: TRBJ2-6; V gene: TRBV2
CDR3 protein: CASSKTGRGGFPEAFF; CDR3 DNA: TGTGCCAGCAGTAAAACGGGTAGGGGAGGTTTCCCTGAAGCTTTCTTT; D gene: .; clone size: .; J gene: TRBJ1-1; V gene: TRBV27
CDR3 protein: CASSQEGVNTEAFF; CDR3 DNA: TGTGCCAGCAGCCAAGAGGGGGTTAACACTGAAGCTTTCTTT; D gene: .; clone size: .; J gene: TRBJ1-1; V gene: TRBV14
CDR3 protein: CASSSDRVHGYTF; CDR3 DNA: TGTGCCAGTAGTTCCGACAGGGTACATGGCTACACCTTC; D gene: TRBD1; clone size: .; J gene: TRBJ1-2; V gene: TRBV19
CDR3 protein: CASARDPNNEQYF; CDR3 DNA: TGTGCCAGCGCCCGGGACCCAAACAACGAGCAGTACTTC; D gene: .; clone size: .; J gene: TRBJ2-7; V gene: TRBV6-4
CDR3 protein: CASSQTDSLSSYEQYF; CDR3 DNA: TGTGCCAGCAGCCAGACGGATTCTCTCAGCTCCTACGAGCAGTACTTC; D gene: .; clone size: once; J gene: TRBJ2-7; V gene: TRBV14
CDR3 protein: CASSLGQGNTEAFF; CDR3 DNA: TGTGCCAGCAGCTTAGGGCAGGGGAACACTGAAGCTTTCTTT; D gene: .; clone size: .; J gene: TRBJ1-1; V gene: TRBV7-9
CDR3 protein: CASSFGKTEAFF; CDR3 DNA: TGTGCCAGCAGCTTCGGCAAGACTGAAGCTTTCTTT; D gene: .; clone size: .; J gene: TRBJ1-1; V gene: TRBV5-6
CDR3 protein: CASSQGQKNTEAFF; CDR3 DNA: TGCGCCAGCAGCCAAGGACAGAAGAACACTGAAGCTTTCTTT; D gene: .; clone size: .; J gene: TRBJ1-1; V gene: TRBV4-1
CDR3 protein: CASSLGQRGPIQETQYF; CDR3 DNA: TGTGCCAGCAGCTTAGGCCAACGGGGTCCAATTCAAGAGACCCAGTACTTC; D gene: .; clone size: few; J gene: TRBJ2-5; V gene: TRBV7-2
CDR3 protein: CASSYIGGNTEAFF; CDR3 DNA: TGTGCCAGCAGTTACATCGGGGGTAACACTGAAGCTTTCTTT; D gene: .; clone size: few; J gene: TRBJ1-1; V gene: TRBV6-5
CDR3 protein: CASSLSDSGTDTQYF; CDR3 DNA: TGTGCCAGCAGCTTATCGGATAGCGGCACAGATACGCAGTATTTT; D gene: .; clone size: .; J gene: TRBJ2-3; V gene: TRBV7-6
CDR3 protein: CASSVQSYEQYF; CDR3 DNA: TGTGCCAGCAGCGTACAGTCCTACGAGCAGTACTTC; D gene: .; clone size: .; J gene: TRBJ2-7; V gene: TRBV7-9
CDR3 protein: CASSSAGRRSTEAFF; CDR3 DNA: TGTGCCAGCAGTTCGGCAGGGCGGCGGAGCACTGAAGCTTTCTTT; D gene: .; clone size: .; J gene: TRBJ1-1; V gene: TRBV6-9
CDR3 protein: CAWSDGGQATEAFF; CDR3 DNA: TGTGCCTGGAGTGACGGTGGACAGGCGACTGAAGCTTTCTTT; D gene: TRBD1; clone size: .; J gene: TRBJ1-1; V gene: TRBV30
CDR3 protein: CASSLSRAEDEKLFF; CDR3 DNA: TGTGCCAGCAGCTTAAGTAGGGCGGAGGATGAAAAACTGTTTTTT; D gene: .; clone size: once; J gene: TRBJ1-4; V gene: TRBV7-9
CDR3 protein: CASSQEEFSLHYGYTF; CDR3 DNA: TGCGCCAGCAGCCAAGAAGAGTTCTCTTTGCACTATGGCTACACCTTC; D gene: .; clone size: .; J gene: TRBJ1-2; V gene: TRBV4-1
CDR3 protein: CASSPRTSGGIGDQYF; CDR3 DNA: TGTGCCAGCAGCCCCCGGACTAGCGGGGGGATTGGGGACCAGTACTTC; D gene: TRBD2; clone size: .; J gene: TRBJ2-5; V gene: TRBV7-9